This TCR beta chain originates from a study of a mutant IDH1 vaccine in newly diagnosed glioma. Germline lookup yields CDR1 LGHNA and CDR2 YSLEER. Between the trimmed V and J ends, which lost 0 bases and 0 bases, there was a span of 11 bases. The CDR3 spans 17 residues. This clone has only a few counts. The antigen remains undetermined. Time point reported: week 11, during vaccination. Doses comprised 300 ug of mutant IDH1 20-mer peptide each, plus topical imiquimod. Assay: immunoSEQ multiplex PCR; the TCRdb copy retains only in-frame clones and omits some. The repertoire holds some 25,000 clones, with approximately 80% as singletons.

The receptor comes from a woman aged 18-29 years with glioma. The V gene is TRBV4-3, the J gene TRBJ1-4; no firm D call. The material sequenced was PBMCs, taken from a glioma patient whose treatment included an IDH1 peptide vaccine. CDR3 sequence: CASSQDTSQATNEKLFF. DNA for the CDR3: TGCGCCAGCAGCCAAGATACGTCGCAGGCAACTAATGAAAAACTGTTTTTT.